This TCR beta chain was profiled in a study of T cells in localized non-small cell lung cancer. TCRdb keeps only in-frame clones here, not all; method: immunoSEQ multiplex PCR. Of about 46,000 clones in the sample, about four fifths were seen once. The CDR3 loop spans 14 amino acids. Trimming removed 8 bases at V and 0 bases at J, with 12 bases between. Germline V gives CDR1 LNHNV, CDR2 YYDKDF (reference sequence). The origin of this receptor is a man aged 40 to 75 with stage III lung adenocarcinoma. The V and J genes are TRBV15 and TRBJ2-3; D is possibly TRBD1 (6 bases). This specimen consisted of peripheral blood mononuclear cells, obtained before any cancer treatment. This CDR3 reads CATGTWGSTDTQYF. As DNA, the CDR3 is TGTGCCACCGGGACATGGGGTAGCACAGATACGCAGTATTTT.